The 5 T cell receptor beta chains below come from one sample, sequenced in a study of blood T cell repertoires in COVID-19. The assay was immunoSEQ multiplex PCR, and TCRdb's table has in-frame clones only and misses some. The data show 150,000 to 200,000 clones, with about 87% seen just once and 3.7% held by the top ten. Sequenced material: peripheral blood. The source of these receptors is a man between 18 and 29 years old with active or convalescent COVID-19.

V usage is TRBV4-2 and J usage is TRBJ1-1; 7 bases map to TRBD1. This CDR3 spans 15 amino acids. V dropped 5 bases and J dropped 0; count of bases not matched to a gene: 6. CDR1 and CDR2 (germline): LGHNA, YNFKEQ. CDR3: CASSYRDSLNTEAFF. In DNA form, the CDR3 reads TGTGCCAGCAGCTACCGGGACAGCCTGAACACTGAAGCTTTCTTT.

V usage is TRBV7-9 and J usage is TRBJ1-4; D uncertain. Germline-derived CDR1 and CDR2 are SEHNR and FQNEAQ (reference sequence). The V end was cut by 3 bases, the J end by 5 bases, with 13 bases between. The CDR3 has 15 residues. Written as DNA, the CDR3 is TGTGCCAGCAGCTTGCCGACAATAGGAAATGAAAAACTGTTTTTT. Its protein is CASSLPTIGNEKLFF.

The CDR3 coding sequence is TGTGCCAGCAGCCAAGTCGGTATCACCGGGGAGCTGTTTTTT. Translated: CASSQVGITGELFF. The V gene is TRBV3-1 (or the pseudogene TRBV3-2), the J gene TRBJ2-2; D not resolved. The CDR3 loop spans 14 amino acids. Germline-derived CDR1 and CDR2 are LGHDT and YNNKEL (reference sequence). V shed 1 base and J shed 4 bases, with 7 bases lying between them.

This chain links TRBV3-1 (or the pseudogene TRBV3-2) with TRBJ2-2; D not certain. This CDR3 contains 15 residues. The germline CDR1 and CDR2 sequences are LGHDT and YNNKEL (reference sequence). V was trimmed by 0 bases and J by 0 bases, leaving 5 bases between them. CDR3 coding DNA: TGTGCCAGCAGCCAAGATTACTCGAACACCGGGGAGCTGTTTTTT. It encodes CASSQDYSNTGELFF.

The CDR3 here is CAITGTSGGNEQFF. The CDR3 DNA reads as TGTGCCATCACCGGGACTAGCGGGGGCAATGAGCAGTTCTTC. The genes are TRBV10-3 and TRBJ2-1, with TRBD2 identical over 14 bases. This CDR3 is 14 amino acids long. In germline, CDR1 is ENHRY, CDR2 SYGVKD. V dropped 7 bases and J dropped 6; count of bases not matched to a gene: 2.